This record covers a single T cell receptor (beta chain). This clonotype was detected ten times or more. This receptor's antigen is unknown. No base quality information exists; no much larger clone differs at one position. These data originate in a study of CD8 T cells in ankylosing spondylitis listed by TCRdb under 2017. Study-level background: T cell receptor beta repertoires were profiled in healthy donors and ankylosing spondylitis patients so that disease-linked TCR variants could be found. The full study cohort was made up of about 25 ankylosing spondylitis patients and roughly 98 healthy donors. Peripheral blood samples were taken, and synovial fluid was additionally collected from ankylosing spondylitis patients. Results and caveats for the whole study, not just this receptor: Blood from ankylosing spondylitis patients appeared to be characterized by a TCR beta motif made up of eight highly homologous amino acid variants. Significant enrichment of the disease-linked clones was reported in matched synovial fluid samples from ankylosing spondylitis patients. Some TCR beta motif variants had previously been reported in synovial fluid and blood of reactive arthritis patients, which suggested common disease-initiation mechanisms. The disease-linked clones showed a CD8+ phenotype and occurred at relatively low frequencies in peripheral blood.

V is cut back by 5 bases and J by 6 bases, with 6 bases in the junction unmatched. The cysteine opens and the phenylalanine closes a CDR3 of 12 amino acids. Only the CDR3 DNA is retained, 36 bases long and in frame from the first base. According to the germline V gene (reference sequence), CDR1 reads DFQATT and CDR2 reads SNEGSKA. The sample was run on an Illumina HiSeq 2500. TCR beta libraries were prepared by quantitative 5'-RACE with molecular barcodes. Per the original workflow: Disease-linked TCR variants were identified with a new computational method built on a probabilistic model of VDJ rearrangement. TCRdb handled the public reads itself, with Q25 trimming in fastp and clone calling in MiXCR, and kept productive beta chains. Merged by CDR3 protein, the rows form single entries marked with the most common genes and DNA. TCRdb, not the original authors, processed these V and J calls. The sample table lists approximately 520,000 distinct CDR3 sequences, 5.3% of them with a count of one. 3% to 4% of the sample is held by the ten biggest clonotypes.

Sequencing used blood, either unsorted or a sorted T cell fraction (not recorded which). The V gene is TRBV20-1 and the J gene is TRBJ1-2, with 7 junctional bases fitting TRBD1. The TCR originated in a male donor with ankylosing spondylitis. The DNA sequence reads TGCAGTGCTGAAGTAGGGGGCGATGGCTACACCTTC. It translates to CSAEVGGDGYTF.